Below, 16 T cell receptor beta chains from the same sample are listed, as sequenced in a study of OX40 agonist ivuxolimab in advanced cancers. Generated by immunoSEQ multiplex PCR, the TCRdb table keeps only in-frame clones and is missing some. The data show approximately 69,000 clones, with around 94% seen just once and more than 15% held by the top ten. Specimen: CD4+ or CD8+ T cells sorted from blood, collected in a trial of the OX40 agonist ivuxolimab. Receptors originate from an adult with an advanced solid tumor such as melanoma, head and neck, liver or kidney cancer.

The chain couples TRBV4-3 to TRBJ2-7; 7 nucleotides line up with TRBD1. The length of the CDR3 is 14 residues. J lost 2 bases, V lost 4 bases, and 5 bases had no gene match. Looked up from germline, CDR1 is LGHNA and CDR2 is YSLEER. CDR3 sequence: CASSPGTDTYEQYF. CDR3 DNA: TGCGCCAGCAGCCCCGGGACAGACACCTACGAGCAGTACTTC.

V and J are TRBV6-6 and TRBJ2-7; D gene unclear. The CDR3 contains 15 residues. V was cut by 6 bases and J by 3 bases, with 18 bases left in between. From germline, CDR1 is MNHNY and CDR2 SVGAGI (reference sequence). In DNA form, the CDR3 reads TGTGCCAGCAGGGAACATTCAGGCCCATTCTACGAGCAGTACTTC. Its protein product is CASREHSGPFYEQYF.

The DNA for the CDR3 is TGTGCCAGCAGCCCGCCCCCCAGACTAGCGGGCTCCTACGAGCAGTACTTC. Amino acid sequence: CASSPPPRLAGSYEQYF. The chain joins TRBV27 to TRBJ2-7; 10 positions match TRBD2. The CDR3 loop spans 17 amino acids. Per the germline V gene, CDR1 is MNHEY and CDR2 is SMNVEV (reference sequence). Trimming removed 6 bases from V and 0 bases from J; junction bases left unmatched: 11.

CDR3 bases: TGCGCCAGCAGCCCCACCTCGGGCTCCTATAATTCACCCCTCCACTTT. It translates to CASSPTSGSYNSPLHF. This chain uses TRBV4-1 with TRBJ1-6, with D unclear. Germline lookup yields CDR1 MGHRA and CDR2 YSYEKL. CDR3 length: 16 amino acids. V was pared by 4 bases and J by 0 bases, with 10 bases between.

The genes are TRBV9 and TRBJ2-1; D is unclear. CDR1 is SGDLS, CDR2 YYNGEE, per germline. The CDR3 runs 15 residues. Trimming stripped 0 bases from V and 6 bases from J, with 13 bases between. CDR3 residues: CASSVGPTARNEQFF. CDR3 sequence (DNA): TGTGCCAGCAGCGTAGGACCGACCGCGCGCAATGAGCAGTTCTTC.

The chain recombines TRBV6-5 with TRBJ2-7; possible D gene TRBD1, 5 bases. The CDR3 is made up of 15 amino acids. Trimming left V 10 bases short and J 3 bases short, with 22 bases between. CDR1 is MNHEY and CDR2 is SVGAGI in the germline V gene. DNA of the CDR3: TGTGCCACCTCCCCGACTGGCGGTGGACACTACGAGCAGTACTTC. This translates into CATSPTGGGHYEQYF.

The CDR3 is CASSYSRQSSYNSPLHF. The CDR3 DNA is TGTGCCAGCAGCTATTCCCGACAGAGCTCCTATAATTCACCCCTCCACTTT. The chain joins TRBV7-2 to TRBJ1-6; TRBD1 might be the D (5 bases). Germline CDR1 SGHTA, CDR2 FQGNSA. The V gene lost 4 bases and the J gene lost 0 bases, with 13 bases spanning the gap. There are 17 residues in the CDR3.

The chain combines TRBV7-8 with TRBJ1-1, with D uncertain. Germline V gene sequence: CDR1 SGHVS, CDR2 FQNEAQ. Trimming took 3 bases from V and 5 from J, leaving 19 bases between them. The CDR3 is made up of 16 amino acids. The CDR3 sequence is CASSFLRNLMGTEAFF. Here the CDR3 DNA reads TGTGCCAGCAGCTTCCTGAGGAACCTCATGGGAACTGAAGCTTTCTTT.

Concerning this clone: The junction departs from germline at one end; a sequencing error may be responsible. The chain combines TRBV4-3 with TRBJ2-1; D remains unclear. Germline assignment: CDR1 LGHNA and CDR2 YSLEER. The length of the CDR3 is 13 residues. The CDR3 nucleotides are TGCGCCAGCAGCCAAGCGTCCTATAATGAGCAGTTCTTC. Amino acid sequence: CASSQASYNEQFF.

This sequence joins TRBV5-6 and TRBJ2-7; the match to TRBD2 covers 10 bases. The V gene end was trimmed by 4 bases and the J gene end by 5 bases; junction bases not matched to a gene: 6. The CDR3 is 14 residues long. Germline values: CDR1 SGHDT, CDR2 YYEEEE. The CDR3 region is CASSPSGGPDEQYF. The DNA for the CDR3 is TGTGCCAGCAGCCCTAGCGGGGGCCCCGACGAGCAGTACTTC.

The genes are TRBV5-6 and TRBJ1-1; possible D gene TRBD1, 6 bases. This CDR3 comprises 15 residues. V gave up 1 base and J gave up 3 bases, with 13 bases separating them. Germline-derived CDR1 and CDR2 are SGHDT and YYEEEE. The DNA of the CDR3 is TGTGCCAGCAGCTTGCCCGGAGGGACACACACTGAAGCTTTCTTT. This gives the protein CASSLPGGTHTEAFF.

This clone showed up just once. The CDR3 sequence: CASRSHVYQETQYF. The CDR3 DNA reads as TGCGCCAGCAGAAGCCATGTGTACCAAGAGACCCAGTACTTC. This chain joins TRBV10-2 and TRBJ2-5; D is unclear. Germline V lookup: CDR1 WSHSY, CDR2 SAAADI. Trimming took 6 bases from V and 0 from J, leaving 11 bases between them. The CDR3 consists of 14 residues.

The V and J genes are TRBV27 and TRBJ2-3, with D possibly TRBD2 on 6 matching bases. CDR1 is MNHEY and CDR2 is SMNVEV in the germline V gene (reference sequence). V lost 6 bases to trimming and J lost 6 bases, with 10 bases between them. The CDR3 runs to 12 residues. The CDR3, as DNA: TGTGCCAGCAGCCCAAGCGGGGATACGCAGTATTTT. It codes for CASSPSGDTQYF.

Regarding this clone: The junction does not match germline at one end; this may be a read error. The chain has TRBV4-3 and TRBJ2-1; D ambiguous. CDR3 length: 13 residues. Germline CDR1 and CDR2: LGHNA and YSLEER. The CDR3 is CASSQDSLSEPFF. CDR3 nucleotide sequence: TGCGCCAGCAGCCAAGATTCTTTAAGCGAGCCGTTCTTC.

V is TRBV6-5 and J is TRBJ2-5; the match to TRBD2 covers 7 bases. Trimming at V came to 7 bases and at J to 3 bases, leaving 2 bases not matched to a gene. The CDR3 spans 12 residues. Germline assignment: CDR1 MNHEY and CDR2 SVGAGI. The CDR3 DNA reads TGTGCCAGCACGGGGAGGGAAGAGACCCAGTACTTC. It yields the protein CASTGREETQYF.

The V gene is TRBV29-1, the J gene TRBJ2-5; weak D call: TRBD1 (6 bases). The DNA end favors TRBJ2-7, so the J call may be wrong. This CDR3 contains 15 residues. Germline CDR1 is SQVTM and CDR2 is ANQGSEA. The CDR3 loop is CSVEDRVDSSYEQYF. The CDR3 DNA is TGCAGCGTTGAAGATAGGGTGGACAGTTCCTACGAGCAGTACTTC.